Sequencing of this T cell receptor (beta chain) was carried out in a study of OX40 agonist ivuxolimab in advanced cancers. Study as a whole: Ivuxolimab was delivered to patients intravenously every 2 weeks at doses spanning 0.01 to 10 mg/kg. Whole-study findings and limits: Patients who responded partially at 0.1-3.0 mg/kg showed clonal expansion ranking among the lowest.

Some clones are missing from TCRdb's copy, which holds only in-frame ones; the method was immunoSEQ multiplex PCR. The repertoire has fewer than 80,000 clones, approximately 90% of them found once; the top ten carry approximately 0.6%. Details on this clone: Its target is not known.

The TCR comes from an adult with an advanced solid tumor such as melanoma, head and neck, liver or kidney cancer. This sample comprised CD4+ or CD8+ T cells sorted from blood, obtained in a trial of the OX40 agonist ivuxolimab.

As DNA, the CDR3 is TGTGCCAGCAGCAAGGGGGGATCGAAGGCTCAGCCCCAGCATTTT. Translation gives CASSKGGSKAQPQHF. J is TRBJ1-5 and V is TRBV9; tentative D call: TRBD1 (6 bases). Trimming shortened V by 4 bases and J by 6 bases, and 17 bases separated the two germline ends. This CDR3 comprises 15 residues. Germline CDR1 and CDR2: SGDLS and YYNGEE.